The rows below give T cell receptor beta chains drawn from one sample of a study of cytomegalovirus exposure and HLA in healthy donors. Sequencing was performed with immunoSEQ multiplex PCR; in TCRdb, only in-frame clones are kept and a portion is missing. Seen here are about 99,000 clones, roughly 80% observed once, and the top ten hold over 3%. The sequenced sample consisted of PBMCs. These receptors all stem from a man aged 35 to 55 in good health and CMV-seronegative. Both conserved end residues are part of each CDR3. Fields, in order: D gene, V gene, J gene, clone size, CDR3 protein, CDR3 DNA. A D gene is named only where the DNA matches it firmly. Size tells how often a clone was seen (once, few, many) or the class of an expanded clone, and some rows leave it out.

TRBD1	TRBV29-1	TRBJ1-2	NA	CSVAPRHKQGGNYGYTF	TGCAGCGTTGCTCCACGCCACAAACAGGGGGGAAACTATGGCTACACCTTC
TRBD1	TRBV28	TRBJ2-7	NA	CASSWDRSYEQYF	TGTGCCAGCAGTTGGGACAGGAGCTACGAGCAGTACTTC
TRBD1	TRBV11-2	TRBJ1-3	few	CASSYRQGSGNTIYF	TGTGCCAGCAGCTATAGACAGGGAAGTGGAAACACCATATATTTT
TRBD2	TRBV2	TRBJ2-5	NA	CASSEGSGGQTQYF	TGTGCCAGCAGCGAAGGTAGCGGGGGGCAGACCCAGTACTTC
NA	TRBV19	TRBJ1-4	few	CASSIQGRRKLFF	TGTGCCAGTAGTATTCAGGGAAGGAGAAAACTGTTTTTT
NA	TRBV2	TRBJ1-2	few	CASGLGEGYGYTF	TGTGCCAGCGGGCTTGGGGAGGGCTATGGCTACACCTTC
NA	TRBV5-6	TRBJ2-2	once	CASSLWTNTGELFF	TGTGCCAGCAGCTTGTGGACTAACACCGGGGAGCTGTTTTTT
NA	TRBV5-1	TRBJ2-2	NA	CASSLETRSTGELFF	TGCGCCAGCAGCTTGGAGACACGATCCACCGGGGAGCTGTTTTTT
NA	TRBV30	TRBJ1-1	NA	CAWSVGVGTEAFF	TGTGCCTGGAGTGTAGGGGTAGGCACTGAAGCTTTCTTT
TRBD1	TRBV25-1	TRBJ2-5	NA	CASSGRGTGFQETQYF	TGTGCCAGCAGTGGCAGAGGGACAGGCTTTCAAGAGACCCAGTACTTC
NA	TRBV14	TRBJ2-4	NA	CASSQDPVGVGNIQYF	TGTGCCAGCAGCCAAGATCCGGTAGGGGTGGGGAACATTCAGTACTTC
TRBD2	TRBV5-1	TRBJ2-2	few	CASSLDSSGRAGGTGELFF	TGCGCCAGCAGCTTGGACTCTAGCGGGAGGGCTGGCGGCACCGGGGAGCTGTTTTTT
NA	TRBV18	TRBJ1-1	NA	CASSPTQGGNTEAFF	TGTGCCAGCTCACCTACCCAGGGTGGGAACACTGAAGCTTTCTTT
TRBD2	TRBV5-1	TRBJ2-1	NA	CASSLAAGGPGEQFF	TGCGCCAGCAGCTTGGCCGCGGGAGGGCCGGGTGAGCAGTTCTTC
NA	TRBV4-2	TRBJ2-3	NA	CASSQDRGASTDTQYF	TGTGCCAGCAGCCAAGACCGAGGAGCTAGCACAGATACGCAGTATTTT
NA	TRBV30	TRBJ1-1	NA	CAWTRLGTLNTEAFF	TGTGCCTGGACACGACTCGGAACACTGAACACTGAAGCTTTCTTT
NA	TRBV27	TRBJ2-2	NA	CASSLVAPGELFF	TGTGCCAGCAGTTTGGTGGCACCCGGGGAGCTGTTTTTT
NA	TRBV5-1	TRBJ1-1	NA	CASSPGTTNTEAFF	TGCGCCAGCAGTCCCGGGACAACAAACACTGAAGCTTTCTTT
NA	TRBV11-2	TRBJ2-3	NA	CASSPARGGGSEYF	TGTGCCAGCAGCCCCGCTCGGGGAGGGGGTTCGGAGTATTTT
NA	TRBV7-8	TRBJ2-5	NA	CASSSQETQYF	TGTGCCAGCAGCTCACAAGAGACCCAGTACTTC
NA	TRBV18	TRBJ1-1	few	CASSTDRNTEAFF	TGTGCCAGCTCGACGGACAGGAACACTGAAGCTTTCTTT
NA	TRBV6-5	TRBJ1-1	NA	CASSWVAGSRNTEAFF	TGTGCCAGCAGTTGGGTCGCAGGGTCGCGGAACACTGAAGCTTTCTTT
NA	TRBV6-1	TRBJ2-2	few	CASIAQGNTGELFF	TGTGCCAGCATAGCACAGGGGAACACCGGGGAGCTGTTTTTT